The clone carrying this TCR beta chain appeared a few times. The sample comes from a study of shared clonotypes between healthy human individuals. This CDR3 is built from 18 residues. V trimming: 1 base; J trimming: 4 bases; junction bases outside the gene matches: 8. Per germline, CDR1 SGHRS and CDR2 YFSETQ. The repertoire was sequenced with immunoSEQ multiplex PCR; TCRdb's copy has only in-frame clones and lacks some. The table includes fewer than 600,000 clones, 70% to 80% detected once. Input material: PBMCs. This sequence joins TRBV5-1 and TRBJ2-1, with 13 bases aligning to TRBD2. This receptor was identified in a woman aged 35 to 49 in good health. Some clones in this sample may be carry-over from other donors' samples. CDR3 protein: CASSLPRRTSGSYNEQFF. The DNA for the CDR3 is TGCGCCAGCAGCTTGCCCCGTCGGACTAGCGGGAGTTACAATGAGCAGTTCTTC. Filled out from reference TRBV5-1 and TRBJ2-1, the complete variable domain reads KAGVTQTPRYLIKTRGQQVTLSCSPISGHRSVSWYQQTPGQGLQFLFEYFSETQRNKGNFPGRFSGRQFSNSRSEMNVSTLELGDSALYLCASSLPRRTSGSYNEQFFGPGTRLTVL.